The clone carrying this T cell receptor beta chain was seen repeatedly, ten times or more. These data originate in a study of regulatory T cells in long-lasting Graves disease. Trimming left V 6 bases short and J 0 bases short, with 9 bases between. CDR3 length: 13 amino acids. Germline loops: CDR1 SNHLY, CDR2 FYNNEI. Construction of TCR beta libraries relied on iRepertoire HTBI primers and on Arm-PCR targeting CDR3 regions. TCRdb passed the multiplex PCR reads through MiXCR, listing each CDR3 protein once. This table has 600,000 to 800,000 distinct CDR3 sequences, around 32% appearing once. Time point defined: persistent/refractory GD, antithyroid drugs over 5 years with positive TRAb. RNA extracted from PBMCs served as the sequencing template.

This sequence was found in a female donor with Graves disease. The source material was peripheral blood mononuclear cells (PBMCs), sampled when the disease was refractory, from a patient treated with antithyroid drugs. This chain joins TRBV2 and TRBJ2-7; D might be TRBD1 (6 bases). The DNA of the CDR3 is TGTGCCAGCAGCACAGGGTTCTCCTACGAGCAGTACTTC. It encodes CASSTGFSYEQYF.